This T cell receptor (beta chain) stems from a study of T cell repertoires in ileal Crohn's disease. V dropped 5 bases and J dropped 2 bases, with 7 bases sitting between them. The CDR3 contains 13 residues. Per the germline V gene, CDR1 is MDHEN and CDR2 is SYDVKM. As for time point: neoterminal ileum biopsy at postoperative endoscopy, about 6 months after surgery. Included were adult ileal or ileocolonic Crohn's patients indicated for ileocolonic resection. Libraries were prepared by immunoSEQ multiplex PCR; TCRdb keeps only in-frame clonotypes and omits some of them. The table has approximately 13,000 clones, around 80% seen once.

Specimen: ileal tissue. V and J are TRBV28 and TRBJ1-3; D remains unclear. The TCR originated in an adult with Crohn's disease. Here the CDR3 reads CASSPRTGNTIYF. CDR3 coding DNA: TGTGCCAGCAGTCCCAGAACTGGAAACACCATATATTTT.